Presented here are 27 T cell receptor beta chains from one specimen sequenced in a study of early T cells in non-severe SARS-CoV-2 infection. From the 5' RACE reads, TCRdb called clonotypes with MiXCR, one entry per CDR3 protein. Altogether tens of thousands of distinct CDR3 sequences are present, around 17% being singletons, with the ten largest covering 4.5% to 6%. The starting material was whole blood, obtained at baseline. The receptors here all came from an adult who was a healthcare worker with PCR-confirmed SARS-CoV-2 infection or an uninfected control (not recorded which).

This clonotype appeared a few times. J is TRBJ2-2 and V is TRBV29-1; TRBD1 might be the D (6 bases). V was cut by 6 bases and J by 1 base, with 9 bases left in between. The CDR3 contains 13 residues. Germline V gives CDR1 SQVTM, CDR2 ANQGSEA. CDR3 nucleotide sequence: TGCAGCGTGACAGGCGAGAACACCGGGGAGCTGTTTTTT. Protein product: CSVTGENTGELFF.

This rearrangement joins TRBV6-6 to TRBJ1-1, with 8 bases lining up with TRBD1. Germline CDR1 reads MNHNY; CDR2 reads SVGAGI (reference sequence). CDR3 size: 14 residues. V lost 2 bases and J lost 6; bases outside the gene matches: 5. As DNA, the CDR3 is TGTGCCAGCAGTTACCAGGGGGCGGCCGCTGAAGCTTTCTTT. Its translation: CASSYQGAAAEAFF.

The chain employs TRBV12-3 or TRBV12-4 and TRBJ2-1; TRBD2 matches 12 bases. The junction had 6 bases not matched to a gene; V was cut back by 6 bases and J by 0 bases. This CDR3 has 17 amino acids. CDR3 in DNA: TGTGCCAGCAGGCATGGGACTAGCGGGCCCTCCTACAATGAGCAGTTCTTC. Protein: CASRHGTSGPSYNEQFF.

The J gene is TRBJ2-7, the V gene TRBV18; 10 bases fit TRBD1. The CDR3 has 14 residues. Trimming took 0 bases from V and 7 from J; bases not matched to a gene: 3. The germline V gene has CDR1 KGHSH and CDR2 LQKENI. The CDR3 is CASSPPDRGHEQYF. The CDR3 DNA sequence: TGTGCCAGCTCACCACCAGACAGGGGGCATGAGCAGTACTTC.

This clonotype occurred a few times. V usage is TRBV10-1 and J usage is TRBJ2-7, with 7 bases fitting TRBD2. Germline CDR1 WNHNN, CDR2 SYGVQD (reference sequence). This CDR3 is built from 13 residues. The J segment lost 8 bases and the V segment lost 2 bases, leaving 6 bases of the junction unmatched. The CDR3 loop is CASSENSGGKQYF. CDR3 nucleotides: TGCGCCAGCAGTGAGAATTCGGGAGGAAAGCAGTACTTC.

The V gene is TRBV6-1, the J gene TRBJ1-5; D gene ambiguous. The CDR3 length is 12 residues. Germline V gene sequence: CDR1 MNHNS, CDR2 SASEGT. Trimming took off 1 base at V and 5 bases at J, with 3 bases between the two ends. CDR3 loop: CASSEGYQPQHF. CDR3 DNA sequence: TGTGCCAGCAGTGAAGGGTATCAGCCCCAGCATTTT.

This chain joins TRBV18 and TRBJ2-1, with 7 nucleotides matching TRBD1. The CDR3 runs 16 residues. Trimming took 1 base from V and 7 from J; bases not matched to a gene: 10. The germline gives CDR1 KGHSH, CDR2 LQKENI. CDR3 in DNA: TGTGCCAGCTCACCACAGTCCGGGACAGTTCGGAATGAGCAGTTCTTC. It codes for CASSPQSGTVRNEQFF.

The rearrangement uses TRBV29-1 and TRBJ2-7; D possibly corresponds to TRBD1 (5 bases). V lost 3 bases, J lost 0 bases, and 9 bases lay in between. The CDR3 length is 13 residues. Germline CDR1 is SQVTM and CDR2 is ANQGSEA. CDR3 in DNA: TGCAGCGTTGAGCAAGACAGCTCCTACGAGCAGTACTTC. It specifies CSVEQDSSYEQYF.

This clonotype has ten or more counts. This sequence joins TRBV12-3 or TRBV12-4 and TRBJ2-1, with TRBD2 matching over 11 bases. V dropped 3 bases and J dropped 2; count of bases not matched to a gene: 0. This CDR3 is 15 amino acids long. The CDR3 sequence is CASSLTSGTYNEQFF. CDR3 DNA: TGTGCCAGCAGTTTGACTAGCGGGACCTACAATGAGCAGTTCTTC.

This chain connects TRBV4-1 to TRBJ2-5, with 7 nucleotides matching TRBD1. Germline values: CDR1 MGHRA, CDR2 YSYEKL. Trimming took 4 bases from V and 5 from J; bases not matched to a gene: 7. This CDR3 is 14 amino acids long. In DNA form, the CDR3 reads TGCGCCAGCAGCCCGTACAGGGGCTGGGAGACCCAGTACTTC. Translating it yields CASSPYRGWETQYF.

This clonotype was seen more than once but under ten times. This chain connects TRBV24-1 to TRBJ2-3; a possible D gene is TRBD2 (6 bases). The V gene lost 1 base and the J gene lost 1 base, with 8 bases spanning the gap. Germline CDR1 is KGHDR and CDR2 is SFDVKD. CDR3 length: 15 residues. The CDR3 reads CATSDFGGGTDTQYF. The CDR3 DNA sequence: TGTGCCACCAGTGATTTCGGAGGGGGCACAGATACGCAGTATTTT.

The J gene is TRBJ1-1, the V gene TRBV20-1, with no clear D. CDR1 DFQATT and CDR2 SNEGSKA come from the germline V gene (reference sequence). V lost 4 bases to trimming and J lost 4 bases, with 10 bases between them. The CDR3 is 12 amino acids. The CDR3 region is CSANGGGTEAFF. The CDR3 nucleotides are TGCAGTGCTAATGGAGGTGGCACTGAAGCTTTCTTT.

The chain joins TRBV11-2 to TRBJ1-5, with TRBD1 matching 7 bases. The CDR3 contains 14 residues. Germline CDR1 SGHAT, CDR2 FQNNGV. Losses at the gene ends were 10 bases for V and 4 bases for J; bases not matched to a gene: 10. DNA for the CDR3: TGTGCCATCCTCAGGGGGGACGTAAATCAGCCCCAGCATTTT. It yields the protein CAILRGDVNQPQHF.

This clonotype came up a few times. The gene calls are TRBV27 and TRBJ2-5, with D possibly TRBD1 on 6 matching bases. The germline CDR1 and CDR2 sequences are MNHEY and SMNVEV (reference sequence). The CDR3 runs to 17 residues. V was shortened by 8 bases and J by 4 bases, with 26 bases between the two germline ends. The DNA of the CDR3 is TGTGCCAGCGCCAAGGGTACAAGGACAGATACAGTAGAGACCCAGTACTTC. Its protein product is CASAKGTRTDTVETQYF.

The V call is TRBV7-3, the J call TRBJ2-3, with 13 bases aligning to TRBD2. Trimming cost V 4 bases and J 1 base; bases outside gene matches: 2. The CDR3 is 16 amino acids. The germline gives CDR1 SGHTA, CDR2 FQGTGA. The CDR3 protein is CASSSGLAGGTDTQYF. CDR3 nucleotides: TGTGCCAGCAGCTCCGGACTAGCGGGAGGCACAGATACGCAGTATTTT. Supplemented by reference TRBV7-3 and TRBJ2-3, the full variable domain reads GAGVSQTPSNKVTEKGKYVELRCDPISGHTALYWYRQSLGQGPEFLIYFQGTGAADDSGLPNDRFFAVRPEGSVSTLKIQRTERGDSAVYLCASSSGLAGGTDTQYFGPGTRLTVL.

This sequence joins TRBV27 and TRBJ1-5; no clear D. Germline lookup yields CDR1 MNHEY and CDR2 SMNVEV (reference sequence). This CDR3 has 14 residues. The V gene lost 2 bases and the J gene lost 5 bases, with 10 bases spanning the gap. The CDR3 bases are TGTGCCAGCAGTTTAGGGCAGGCCGATCAGCCCCAGCATTTT. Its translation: CASSLGQADQPQHF.

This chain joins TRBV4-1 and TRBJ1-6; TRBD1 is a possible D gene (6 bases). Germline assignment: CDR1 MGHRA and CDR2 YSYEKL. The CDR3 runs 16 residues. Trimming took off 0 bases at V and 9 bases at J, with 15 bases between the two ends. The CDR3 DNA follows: TGCGCCAGCAGCCAAGATCGGGCACAGGGCGGTTCACCCCTCCACTTT. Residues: CASSQDRAQGGSPLHF.

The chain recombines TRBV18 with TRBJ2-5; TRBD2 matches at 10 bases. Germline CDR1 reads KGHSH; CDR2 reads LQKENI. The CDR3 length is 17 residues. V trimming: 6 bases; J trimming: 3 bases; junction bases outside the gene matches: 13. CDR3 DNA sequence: TGTGCCAGCTCTCGCAGGCTTACCCTAGCGGGAGAAGAGACCCAGTACTTC. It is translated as CASSRRLTLAGEETQYF.

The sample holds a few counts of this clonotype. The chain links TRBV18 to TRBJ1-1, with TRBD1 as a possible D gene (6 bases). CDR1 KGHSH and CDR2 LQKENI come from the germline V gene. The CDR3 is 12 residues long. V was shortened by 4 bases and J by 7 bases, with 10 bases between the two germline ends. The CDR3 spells CASSLSRGEAFF. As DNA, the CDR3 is TGTGCCAGCTCACTCAGCAGGGGTGAAGCTTTCTTT.

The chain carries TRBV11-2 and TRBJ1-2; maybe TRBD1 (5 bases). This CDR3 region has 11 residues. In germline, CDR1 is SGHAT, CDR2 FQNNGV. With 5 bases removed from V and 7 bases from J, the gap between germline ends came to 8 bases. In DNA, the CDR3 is TGTGCCAGCAGCCCAGGGTTTGGCTACACCTTC. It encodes CASSPGFGYTF.

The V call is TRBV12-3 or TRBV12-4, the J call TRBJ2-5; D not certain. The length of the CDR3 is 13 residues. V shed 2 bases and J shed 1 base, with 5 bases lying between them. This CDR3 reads CASSLQAQETQYF. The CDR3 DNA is TGTGCCAGCAGTTTACAGGCCCAAGAGACCCAGTACTTC.

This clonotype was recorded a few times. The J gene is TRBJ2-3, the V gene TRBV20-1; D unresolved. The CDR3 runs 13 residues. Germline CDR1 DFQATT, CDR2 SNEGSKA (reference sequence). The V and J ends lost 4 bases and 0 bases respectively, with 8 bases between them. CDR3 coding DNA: TGCAGTGCTACCTCGGATAGCACAGATACGCAGTATTTT. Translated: CSATSDSTDTQYF.

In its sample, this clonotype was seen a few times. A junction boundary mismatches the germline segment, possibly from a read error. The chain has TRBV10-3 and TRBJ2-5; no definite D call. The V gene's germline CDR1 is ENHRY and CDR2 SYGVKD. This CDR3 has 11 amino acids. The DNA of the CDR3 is TGTGCCATCGGTGAACAAGAGACCCAGTACTTC. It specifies CAIGEQETQYF.

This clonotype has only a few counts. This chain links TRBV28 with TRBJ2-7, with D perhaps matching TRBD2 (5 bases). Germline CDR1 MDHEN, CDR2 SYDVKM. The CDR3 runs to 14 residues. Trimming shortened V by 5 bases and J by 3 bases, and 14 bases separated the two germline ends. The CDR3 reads CASSPHMRDYEQYF. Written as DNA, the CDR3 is TGTGCCAGCAGTCCTCACATGAGGGACTACGAGCAGTACTTC.

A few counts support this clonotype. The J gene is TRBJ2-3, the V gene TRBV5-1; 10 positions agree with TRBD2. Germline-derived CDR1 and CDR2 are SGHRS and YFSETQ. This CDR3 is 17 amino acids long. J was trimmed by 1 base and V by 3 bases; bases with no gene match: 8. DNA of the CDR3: TGCGCCAGCAGCTCGAGCACCGGGACTAGCGGCACAGATACGCAGTATTTT. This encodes CASSSSTGTSGTDTQYF.

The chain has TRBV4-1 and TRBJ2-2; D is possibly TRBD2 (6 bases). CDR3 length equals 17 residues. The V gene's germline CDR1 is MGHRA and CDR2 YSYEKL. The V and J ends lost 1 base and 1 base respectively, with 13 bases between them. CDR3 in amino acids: CASSQGMGTGNTGELFF. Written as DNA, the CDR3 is TGCGCCAGCAGCCAAGGGATGGGGACTGGGAACACCGGGGAGCTGTTTTTT.

In DNA form, the CDR3 reads TGTGCCAGCAGTTACGTGGGAGTGATCGAGCAGTACTTC. Translation: CASSYVGVIEQYF. This sequence joins TRBV6-6 and TRBJ2-7, with D possibly matching TRBD2 (5 bases). Trimming took 2 bases from V and 6 from J, leaving 11 bases between them. CDR1 MNHNY and CDR2 SVGAGI come from the germline V gene (reference sequence). This CDR3 is built from 13 residues.